Sequencing of this T cell receptor beta chain was carried out in a study of T cell responses to AZD1222 COVID-19 vaccine. TCRdb's copy holds only in-frame clones and misses some; the assay was immunoSEQ multiplex PCR. The data hold 150,000 or so clones, with about 89% observed a single time. CDR1 and CDR2 from the germline V gene are SGHTA and FQGNSA. Between the trimmed V and J ends, which lost 6 bases and 0 bases, there was a span of 20 bases. There are 17 residues in the CDR3. The table lists this clone with a count of one. The chain uses TRBV7-2 and TRBJ1-1; no reliable D call. The sample here was peripheral blood, taken on day 0 of AZD1222 vaccination. This clonotype originated in an adult in good health. The CDR3 DNA reads TGTGCCAGCAGGGGAAGGGCACCGACTGCGCTGAACACTGAAGCTTTCTTT. It encodes CASRGRAPTALNTEAFF.